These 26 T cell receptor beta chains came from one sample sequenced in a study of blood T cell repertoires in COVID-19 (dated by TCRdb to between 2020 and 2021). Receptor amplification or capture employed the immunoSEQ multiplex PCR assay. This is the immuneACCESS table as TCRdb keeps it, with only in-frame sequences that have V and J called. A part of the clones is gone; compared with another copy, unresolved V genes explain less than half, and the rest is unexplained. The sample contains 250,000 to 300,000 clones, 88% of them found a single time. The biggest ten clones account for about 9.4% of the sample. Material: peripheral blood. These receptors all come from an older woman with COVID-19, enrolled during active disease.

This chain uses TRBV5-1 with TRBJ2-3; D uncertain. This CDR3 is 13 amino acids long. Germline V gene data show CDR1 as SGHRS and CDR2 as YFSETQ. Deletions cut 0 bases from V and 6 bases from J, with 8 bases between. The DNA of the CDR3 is TGCGCCAGCAGCTTGGACCAGAGGGATACGCAGTATTTT. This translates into CASSLDQRDTQYF.

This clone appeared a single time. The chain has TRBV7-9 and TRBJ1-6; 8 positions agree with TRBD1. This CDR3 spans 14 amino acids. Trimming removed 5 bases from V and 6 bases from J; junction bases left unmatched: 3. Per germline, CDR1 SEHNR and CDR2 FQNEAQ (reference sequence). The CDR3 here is CASSPDRGNSPLHF. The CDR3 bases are TGTGCCAGCAGCCCCGACAGGGGTAATTCACCCCTCCACTTT.

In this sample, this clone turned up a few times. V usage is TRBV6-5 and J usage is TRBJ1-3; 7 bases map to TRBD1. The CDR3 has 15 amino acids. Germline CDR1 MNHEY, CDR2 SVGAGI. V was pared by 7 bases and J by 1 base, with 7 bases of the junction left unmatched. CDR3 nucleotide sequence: TGTGCCAGCATCGGGACAGCCTCATCTGGAAACACCATATATTTT. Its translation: CASIGTASSGNTIYF.

CDR3 nucleotides: TGTGCCACCAGTGATTGGGGAGACAGGGACCATGGCTACACCTTC. Translation gives CATSDWGDRDHGYTF. The chain has TRBV24-1 and TRBJ1-2; 7 bases are shared with TRBD1. V was clipped by 2 bases and J by 6 bases; unmatched bases: 8. The CDR3 extends over 15 amino acids. Germline V gene sequence: CDR1 KGHDR, CDR2 SFDVKD.

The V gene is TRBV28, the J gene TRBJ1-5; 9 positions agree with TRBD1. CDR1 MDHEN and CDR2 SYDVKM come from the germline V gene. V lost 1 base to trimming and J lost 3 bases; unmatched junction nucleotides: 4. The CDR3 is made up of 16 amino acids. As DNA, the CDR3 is TGTGCCAGCAGTTTATTTGGGACAGGGTTCAATCAGCCCCAGCATTTT. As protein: CASSLFGTGFNQPQHF.

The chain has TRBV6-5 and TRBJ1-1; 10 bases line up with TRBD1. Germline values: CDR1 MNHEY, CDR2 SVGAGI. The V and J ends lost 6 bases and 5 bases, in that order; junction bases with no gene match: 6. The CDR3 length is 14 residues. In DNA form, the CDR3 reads TGTGCCAGCAGGGAGGGACAGGGGAGGACTGAAGCTTTCTTT. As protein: CASREGQGRTEAFF.

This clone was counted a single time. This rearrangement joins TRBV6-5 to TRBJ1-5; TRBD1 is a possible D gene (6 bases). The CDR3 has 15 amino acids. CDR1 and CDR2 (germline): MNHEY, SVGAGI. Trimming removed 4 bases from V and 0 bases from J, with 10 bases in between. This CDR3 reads CASSSLDSSNQPQHF. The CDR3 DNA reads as TGTGCCAGCAGTTCCCTGGACAGTAGCAATCAGCCCCAGCATTTT.

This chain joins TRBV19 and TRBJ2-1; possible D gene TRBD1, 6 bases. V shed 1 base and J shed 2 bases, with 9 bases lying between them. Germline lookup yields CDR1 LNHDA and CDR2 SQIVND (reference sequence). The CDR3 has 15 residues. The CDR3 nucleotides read TGTGCCAGTAGTATAGCAGGGACAACCTACAATGAGCAGTTCTTC. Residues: CASSIAGTTYNEQFF.

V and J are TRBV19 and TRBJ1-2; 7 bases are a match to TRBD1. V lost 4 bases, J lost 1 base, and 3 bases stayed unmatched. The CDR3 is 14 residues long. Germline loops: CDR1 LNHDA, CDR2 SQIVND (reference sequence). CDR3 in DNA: TGTGCCAGTAGTACGGGACAGATTAACTATGGCTACACCTTC. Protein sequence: CASSTGQINYGYTF.

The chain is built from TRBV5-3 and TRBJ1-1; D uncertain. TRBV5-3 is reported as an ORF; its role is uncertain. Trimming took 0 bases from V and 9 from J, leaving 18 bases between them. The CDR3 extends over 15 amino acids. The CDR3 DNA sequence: TGTGCCAGAAGCTTGGGAGGGATCCGACAATTAAAAGCTTTCTTT. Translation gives CARSLGGIRQLKAFF.

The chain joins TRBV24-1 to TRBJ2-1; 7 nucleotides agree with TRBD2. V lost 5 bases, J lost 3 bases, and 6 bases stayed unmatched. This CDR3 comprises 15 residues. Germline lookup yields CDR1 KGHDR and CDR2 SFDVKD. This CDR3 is CATSVGTTVYNEQFF. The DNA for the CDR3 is TGTGCCACCAGTGTCGGGACTACGGTCTACAATGAGCAGTTCTTC.

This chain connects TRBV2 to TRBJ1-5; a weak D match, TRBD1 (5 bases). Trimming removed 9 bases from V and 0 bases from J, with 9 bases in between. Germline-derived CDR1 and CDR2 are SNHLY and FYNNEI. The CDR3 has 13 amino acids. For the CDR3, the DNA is TGTGCCAGTGCGGGGGATAGCAATCAGCCCCAGCATTTT. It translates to CASAGDSNQPQHF.

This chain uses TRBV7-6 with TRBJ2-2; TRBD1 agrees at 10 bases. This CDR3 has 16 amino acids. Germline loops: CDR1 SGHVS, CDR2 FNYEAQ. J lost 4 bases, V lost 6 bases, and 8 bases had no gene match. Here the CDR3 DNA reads TGTGCCAGCAGAGGACAGGGGGGCGCAGGCACCGGGGAGCTGTTTTTT. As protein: CASRGQGGAGTGELFF.

The CDR3 DNA follows: TGCAGTGCTAGTGACCCCCTATCGAAGACCCAGTACTTC. Protein: CSASDPLSKTQYF. V is TRBV20-1 and J is TRBJ2-5, with D unclear. Germline assignment: CDR1 DFQATT and CDR2 SNEGSKA (reference sequence). The CDR3 has 13 residues. V dropped 3 bases and J dropped 6 bases, with 14 bases sitting between them.

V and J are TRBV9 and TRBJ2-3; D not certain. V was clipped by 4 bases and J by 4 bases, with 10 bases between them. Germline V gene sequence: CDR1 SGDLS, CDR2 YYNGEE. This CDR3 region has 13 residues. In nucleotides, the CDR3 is TGTGCCAGCAGCTTCAAGAGCGCAGATACGCAGTATTTT. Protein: CASSFKSADTQYF.

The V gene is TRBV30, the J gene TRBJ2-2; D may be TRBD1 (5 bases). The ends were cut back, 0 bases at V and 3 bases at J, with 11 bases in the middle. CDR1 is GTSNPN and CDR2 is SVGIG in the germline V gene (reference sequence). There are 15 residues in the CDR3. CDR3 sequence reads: CAWSVRPGYTGELFF. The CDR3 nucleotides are TGTGCCTGGAGTGTACGTCCAGGGTACACCGGGGAGCTGTTTTTT.

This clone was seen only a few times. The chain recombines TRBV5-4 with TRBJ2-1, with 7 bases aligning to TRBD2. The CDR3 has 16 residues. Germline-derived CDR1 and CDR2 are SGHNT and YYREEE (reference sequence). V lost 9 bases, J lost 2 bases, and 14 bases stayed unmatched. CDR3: CATSQPGGATYNEQFF. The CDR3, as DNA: TGTGCCACCTCACAACCGGGGGGTGCCACCTACAATGAGCAGTTCTTC.

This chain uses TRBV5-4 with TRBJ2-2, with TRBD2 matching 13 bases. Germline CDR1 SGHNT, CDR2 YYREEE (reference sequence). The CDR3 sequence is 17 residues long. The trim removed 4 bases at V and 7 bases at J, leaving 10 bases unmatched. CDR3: CASSRTSGSYGVGELFF. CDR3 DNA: TGTGCCAGCAGCCGGACTAGCGGGAGCTATGGTGTCGGGGAGCTGTTTTTT. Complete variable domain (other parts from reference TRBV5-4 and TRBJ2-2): ETGVTQSPTHLIKTRGQQVTLRCSSQSGHNTVSWYQQALGQGPQFIFQYYREEENGRGNFPPRFSGLQFPNYSSELNVNALELDDSALYLCASSRTSGSYGVGELFFGEGSRLTVL.

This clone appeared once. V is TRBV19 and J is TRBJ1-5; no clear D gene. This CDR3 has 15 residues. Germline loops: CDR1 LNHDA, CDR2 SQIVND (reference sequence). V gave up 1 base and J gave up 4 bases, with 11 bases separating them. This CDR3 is CASSIATGGNQPQHF. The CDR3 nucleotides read TGTGCCAGTAGTATAGCCACGGGAGGGAATCAGCCCCAGCATTTT. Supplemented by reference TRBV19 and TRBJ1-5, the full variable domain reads DGGITQSPKYLFRKEGQNVTLSCEQNLNHDAMYWYRQDPGQGLRLIYYSQIVNDFQKGDIAEGYSVSREKKESFPLTVTSAQKNPTAFYLCASSIATGGNQPQHFGDGTRLSIL.

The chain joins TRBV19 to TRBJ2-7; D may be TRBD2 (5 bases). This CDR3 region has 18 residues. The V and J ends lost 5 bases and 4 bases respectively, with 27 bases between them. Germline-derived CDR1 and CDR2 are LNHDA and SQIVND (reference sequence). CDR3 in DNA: TGTGCCAGTAGTGCCCAGGATCTACTAGTCCCACCTCCTTACGAGCAGTACTTC. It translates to CASSAQDLLVPPPYEQYF. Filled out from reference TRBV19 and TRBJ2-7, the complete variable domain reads DGGITQSPKYLFRKEGQNVTLSCEQNLNHDAMYWYRQDPGQGLRLIYYSQIVNDFQKGDIAEGYSVSREKKESFPLTVTSAQKNPTAFYLCASSAQDLLVPPPYEQYFGPGTRLTVT.

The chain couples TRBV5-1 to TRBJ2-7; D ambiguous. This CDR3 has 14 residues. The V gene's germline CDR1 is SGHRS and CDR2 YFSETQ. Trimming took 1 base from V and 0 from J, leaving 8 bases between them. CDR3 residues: CASSLYSHSYEQYF. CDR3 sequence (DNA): TGCGCCAGCAGCTTGTACAGCCACTCCTACGAGCAGTACTTC.

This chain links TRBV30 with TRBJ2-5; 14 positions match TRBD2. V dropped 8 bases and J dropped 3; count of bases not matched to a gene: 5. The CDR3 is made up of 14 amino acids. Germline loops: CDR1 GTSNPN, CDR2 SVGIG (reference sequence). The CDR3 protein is CASPGLAGEETQYF. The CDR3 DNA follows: TGTGCCAGTCCGGGACTAGCGGGAGAAGAGACCCAGTACTTC.

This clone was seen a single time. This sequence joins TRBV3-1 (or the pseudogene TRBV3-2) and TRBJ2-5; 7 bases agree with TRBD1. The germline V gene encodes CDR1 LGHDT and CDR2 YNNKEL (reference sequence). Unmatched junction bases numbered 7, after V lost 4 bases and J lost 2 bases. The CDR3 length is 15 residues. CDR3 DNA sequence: TGTGCCAGCAGCCGGCATCCGGGACAGCAAGAGACCCAGTACTTC. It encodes CASSRHPGQQETQYF.

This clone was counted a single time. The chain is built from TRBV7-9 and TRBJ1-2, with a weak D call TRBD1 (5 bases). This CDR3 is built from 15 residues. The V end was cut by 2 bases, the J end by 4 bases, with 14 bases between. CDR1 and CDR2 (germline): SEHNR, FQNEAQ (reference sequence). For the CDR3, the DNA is TGTGCCAGCAGCTTATTCGACAGTCCCTCCTATGGCTACACCTTC. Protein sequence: CASSLFDSPSYGYTF. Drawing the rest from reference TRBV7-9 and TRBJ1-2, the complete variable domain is DTGVSQNPRHKITKRGQNVTFRCDPISEHNRLYWYRQTLGQGPEFLTYFQNEAQLEKSRLLSDRFSAERPKGSFSTLEIQRTEQGDSAMYLCASSLFDSPSYGYTFGSGTRLTVV.

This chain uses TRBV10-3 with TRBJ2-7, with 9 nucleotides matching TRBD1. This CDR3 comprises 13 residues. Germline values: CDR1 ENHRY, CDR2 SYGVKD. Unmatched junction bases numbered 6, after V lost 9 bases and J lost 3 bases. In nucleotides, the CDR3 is TGTGCCATGGAAGCGGGACAGGGCTACGAGCAGTACTTC. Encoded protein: CAMEAGQGYEQYF.

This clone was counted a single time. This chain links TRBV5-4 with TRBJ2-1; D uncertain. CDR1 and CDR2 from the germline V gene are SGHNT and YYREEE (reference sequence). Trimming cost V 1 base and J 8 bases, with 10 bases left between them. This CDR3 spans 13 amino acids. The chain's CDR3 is CASSLLNSDEQFF. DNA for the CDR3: TGTGCCAGCAGCTTGTTAAATTCGGATGAGCAGTTCTTC.